This T cell receptor (beta chain) was obtained from a study of shared clonotypes between healthy human individuals. Notes on the study in general: The donor pool, a small one, limited the genetic and exposure-history diversity represented.

This clone appeared many times. Its antigen is unknown. Assay execution took place at the deep level. Original data processing: Junction-only sequences without quality scores were provided by ImmunoSEQ, so filtering was different. The table came from immunoSEQ multiplex PCR; TCRdb's copy has only in-frame clones and leaves some out. V, J and clone size are those of that table, while D and trimming were read from the DNA. In the table there are 950,000 to 1,300,000 clones, approximately 70% of which are singletons. CDR3 length equals 15 residues. CDR1 and CDR2 (germline): MNHEY, SMNVEV (reference sequence). With V trimmed by 5 bases and J by 8 bases, 11 bases remained unmatched.

The V call is TRBV27, the J call TRBJ2-1; 8 bases match TRBD2. Sequencing was performed on memory CD4+ T cells sorted from blood. The subset here: CD45RA-negative fraction. The TCR was taken from a man aged 18 to 35 in good health. For the CDR3, the DNA is TGTGCCAGCAGTGATGGACTAGCCTTAAATTATGAGCAGTTCTTC. It specifies CASSDGLALNYEQFF.